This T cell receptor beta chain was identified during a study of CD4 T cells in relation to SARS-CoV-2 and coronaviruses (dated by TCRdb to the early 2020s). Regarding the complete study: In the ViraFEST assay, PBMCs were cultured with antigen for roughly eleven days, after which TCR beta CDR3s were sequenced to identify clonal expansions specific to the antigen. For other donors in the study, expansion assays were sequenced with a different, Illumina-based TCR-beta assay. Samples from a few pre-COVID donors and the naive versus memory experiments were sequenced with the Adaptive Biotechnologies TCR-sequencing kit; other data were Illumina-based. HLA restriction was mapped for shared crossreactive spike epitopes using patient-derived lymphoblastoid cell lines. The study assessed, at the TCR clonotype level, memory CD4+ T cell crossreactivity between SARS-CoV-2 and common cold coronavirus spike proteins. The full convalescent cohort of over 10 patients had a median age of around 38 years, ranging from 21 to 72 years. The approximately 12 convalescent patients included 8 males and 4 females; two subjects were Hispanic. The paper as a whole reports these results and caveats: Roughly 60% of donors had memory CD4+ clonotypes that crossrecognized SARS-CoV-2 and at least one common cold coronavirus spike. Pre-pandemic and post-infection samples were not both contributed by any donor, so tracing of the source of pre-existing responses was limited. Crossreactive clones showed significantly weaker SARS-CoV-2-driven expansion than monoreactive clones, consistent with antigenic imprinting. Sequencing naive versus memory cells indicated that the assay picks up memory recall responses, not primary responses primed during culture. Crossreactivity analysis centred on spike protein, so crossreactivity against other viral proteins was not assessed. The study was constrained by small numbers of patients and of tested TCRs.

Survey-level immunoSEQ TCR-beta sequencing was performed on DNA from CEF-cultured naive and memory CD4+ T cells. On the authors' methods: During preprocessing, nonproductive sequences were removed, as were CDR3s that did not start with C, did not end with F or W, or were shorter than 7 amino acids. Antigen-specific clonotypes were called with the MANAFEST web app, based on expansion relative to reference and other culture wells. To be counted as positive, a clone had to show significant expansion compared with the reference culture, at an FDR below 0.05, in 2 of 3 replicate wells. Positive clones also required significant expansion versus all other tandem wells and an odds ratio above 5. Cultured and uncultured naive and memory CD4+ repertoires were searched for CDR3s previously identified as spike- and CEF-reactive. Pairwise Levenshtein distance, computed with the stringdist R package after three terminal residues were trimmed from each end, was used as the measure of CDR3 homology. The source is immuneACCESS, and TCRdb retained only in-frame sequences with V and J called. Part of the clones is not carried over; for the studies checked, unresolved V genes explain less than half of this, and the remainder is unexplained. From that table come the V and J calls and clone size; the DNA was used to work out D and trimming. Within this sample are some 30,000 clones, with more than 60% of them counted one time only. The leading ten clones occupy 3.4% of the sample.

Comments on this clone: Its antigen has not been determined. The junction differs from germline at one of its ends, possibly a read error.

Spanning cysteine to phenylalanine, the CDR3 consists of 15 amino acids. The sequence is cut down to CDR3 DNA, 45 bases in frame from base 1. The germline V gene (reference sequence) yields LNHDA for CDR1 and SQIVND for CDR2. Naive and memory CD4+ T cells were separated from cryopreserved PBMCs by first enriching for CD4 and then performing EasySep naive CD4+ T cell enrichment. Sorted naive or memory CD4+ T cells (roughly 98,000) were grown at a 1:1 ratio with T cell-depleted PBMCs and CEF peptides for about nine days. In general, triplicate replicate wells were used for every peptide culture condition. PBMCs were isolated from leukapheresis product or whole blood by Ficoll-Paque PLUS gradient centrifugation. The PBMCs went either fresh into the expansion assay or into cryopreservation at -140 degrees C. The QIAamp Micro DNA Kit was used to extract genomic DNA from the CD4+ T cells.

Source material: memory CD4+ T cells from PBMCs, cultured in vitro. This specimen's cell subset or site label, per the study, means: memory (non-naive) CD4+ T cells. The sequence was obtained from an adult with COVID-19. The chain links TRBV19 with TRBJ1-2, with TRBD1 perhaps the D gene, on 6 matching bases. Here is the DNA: TGTGCCAGTAGCCTCGACCGGACAGCACCCTATAGCTACACCTTC. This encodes CASSLDRTAPYSYTF. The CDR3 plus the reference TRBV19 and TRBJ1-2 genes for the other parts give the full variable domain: DGGITQSPKYLFRKEGQNVTLSCEQNLNHDAMYWYRQDPGQGLRLIYYSQIVNDFQKGDIAEGYSVSREKKESFPLTVTSAQKNPTAFYLCASSLDRTAPYSYTFGSGTRLTVV.